The clone carrying this T cell receptor (beta chain) was counted once. The data were taken from a study of shared T cell receptors in the human thymus. The data were produced by immunoSEQ multiplex PCR, yet TCRdb's version contains in-frame clones alone and is incomplete. This sample has hundreds of thousands of clones; 70% to 90% occur once, and the top ten carry about 0.0098%. V dropped 3 bases and J dropped 0 bases, with 24 bases sitting between them. The germline CDR1 and CDR2 sequences are MNHNS and SASEGT. The CDR3 runs to 20 residues. These data also formed part of another study, on human thymus T cells. In that study: Healthy Finnish infants undergoing corrective surgery for congenital heart defects were used as donors. Resections from corrective heart surgery provided thymus tissue.

This TCR was sampled from a girl in the first two years of life with a congenital heart defect. Sequenced material: thymocytes. This sequence joins TRBV6-1 and TRBJ1-5, with a possible D match to TRBD1 (6 bases). In nucleotides, the CDR3 is TGTGCCAGCAGTGATTCCCTTGGGGGCGGTTACCCCAATAGCAATCAGCCCCAGCATTTT. It encodes CASSDSLGGGYPNSNQPQHF.